The next 29 T cell receptor beta chains were all read from a single sample in a study of identical twins. TCRdb itself ran the 5' RACE reads through MiXCR, one entry per CDR3 protein. The data contain hundreds of thousands of distinct CDR3 sequences, over 12% of them singletons. Sequenced input: memory (CD45RO+) T cells sorted from blood. The receptors shown here come from a young woman in good health.

This clonotype came up many times. The rearrangement uses TRBV6-2 or TRBV6-3 and TRBJ2-1, with D perhaps being TRBD1 or TRBD2 (5 bases each). The CDR3 length is 15 residues. Germline CDR1 is MNHEY and CDR2 is SVGEGT. The V end was cut by 6 bases, the J end by 2 bases, with 14 bases between. For the CDR3, the DNA is TGTGCCAGCAGCCAGGGACCAGCCGCCTACAATGAGCAGTTCTTC. As protein: CASSQGPAAYNEQFF.

This clonotype was found a few times. This chain links TRBV7-2 with TRBJ2-1, with 10 bases identical to TRBD2. Germline V gene data show CDR1 as SGHTA and CDR2 as FQGNSA. Trimming at V came to 5 bases and at J to 1 base, leaving 2 bases not matched to a gene. This CDR3 region has 15 residues. The CDR3 DNA sequence: TGTGCCAGCAGCGGACTAGCGGCATCCTACAATGAGCAGTTCTTC. This translates into CASSGLAASYNEQFF.

This clonotype has only a few counts. The chain carries TRBV20-1 and TRBJ2-5; 7 bases match TRBD1. The CDR3 consists of 15 residues. Germline CDR1 is DFQATT and CDR2 is SNEGSKA (reference sequence). V gave up 1 base and J gave up 3 bases; unmatched junction bases: 8. The CDR3 DNA is TGCAGTGCTAGAGGCCCCAGGGGGTCGGAAGAGACCCAGTACTTC. As protein: CSARGPRGSEETQYF.

This rearrangement joins TRBV5-1 to TRBJ2-1, with TRBD2 matching over 14 bases. CDR1 SGHRS and CDR2 YFSETQ come from the germline V gene. V was pared by 4 bases and J by 6 bases, with 6 bases of the junction left unmatched. The CDR3 contains 16 residues. In DNA, the CDR3 is TGCGCCAGCAGCCCTGGGACTAGCGGGAGCCTCAATGAGCAGTTCTTC. Amino acids: CASSPGTSGSLNEQFF.

Here the CDR3 reads CAIRAAGARETQYF. For the CDR3, the DNA is TGTGCCATCAGAGCAGCGGGGGCCCGGGAGACCCAGTACTTC. The chain recombines TRBV10-3 with TRBJ2-5; TRBD2 matches 8 bases. With 6 bases clipped from V and 5 bases from J, the junction kept 8 bases outside the gene matches. Germline CDR1 ENHRY, CDR2 SYGVKD. The CDR3 totals 14 residues.

This clonotype was recorded many times. The chain joins TRBV6-1 to TRBJ2-1; the match to TRBD2 covers 12 bases. Germline assignment: CDR1 MNHNS and CDR2 SASEGT. This CDR3 region has 15 residues. V was clipped by 6 bases and J by 7 bases; unmatched bases: 7. CDR3 in amino acids: CASSSTSGGRNEQFF. The CDR3 DNA sequence: TGTGCCAGCAGCTCCACTAGCGGGGGGAGAAATGAGCAGTTCTTC.

The V gene is TRBV5-1, the J gene TRBJ2-5, with a weak D call TRBD2 (7 bases). The CDR3 has 13 residues. Germline V gene sequence: CDR1 SGHRS, CDR2 YFSETQ. With 4 bases removed from V and 4 bases from J, the gap between germline ends came to 11 bases. CDR3 DNA: TGCGCCAGCAGCGGGGGGGCCGGAGAGACCCAGTACTTC. Translation gives CASSGGAGETQYF.

This clonotype has a count of ten or more. The CDR3 bases are TGTGCCAGCAGCAAAGACCCTAAGGGTCTAAGGACCTCCTACGAGCAGTACTTC. Its translation: CASSKDPKGLRTSYEQYF. This sequence joins TRBV21-1 and TRBJ2-7. TRBV21-1 is tagged as a pseudogene. The CDR3 totals 18 residues.

The chain carries TRBV11-2 and TRBJ2-5; tentative D call: TRBD1 (5 bases). CDR1 and CDR2 (germline): SGHAT, FQNNGV. The CDR3 length is 13 residues. Trimming took 8 bases from V and 5 from J, leaving 15 bases between them. Here the CDR3 reads CASAFRVGETQYF. The CDR3 DNA follows: TGTGCCAGCGCTTTCAGGGTAGGGGAGACCCAGTACTTC.

The sample holds a few counts of this clonotype. The V and J genes are TRBV7-2 and TRBJ2-7; D is undetermined. CDR1 and CDR2 from the germline V gene are SGHTA and FQGNSA. Trimming cost V 2 bases and J 4 bases, with 15 bases left between them. This CDR3 comprises 15 residues. This chain's CDR3 is CASSLSTGLEYEQYF. CDR3 nucleotide sequence: TGTGCCAGCAGCTTAAGCACCGGGCTGGAATACGAGCAGTACTTC.

This clonotype was found many times. The rearrangement joins TRBV12-3 or TRBV12-4 to TRBJ1-1, with D perhaps matching TRBD1 (5 bases). The CDR3 extends over 14 amino acids. The V and J ends lost 5 bases and 0 bases respectively, with 10 bases between them. As DNA, the CDR3 is TGTGCCAGCAGTCTCGACAGAGTGAACACTGAAGCTTTCTTT. Protein product: CASSLDRVNTEAFF.

The sample holds a few counts of this clonotype. This chain uses TRBV20-1 with TRBJ2-7; 7 nucleotides match TRBD2. V lost 5 bases to trimming and J lost 2 bases; unmatched junction nucleotides: 6. Germline V gene lookup returns CDR1 DFQATT and CDR2 SNEGSKA (reference sequence). This CDR3 has 13 amino acids. The CDR3 sequence: CSAPASGAYEQYF. Written as DNA, the CDR3 is TGCAGTGCTCCGGCTAGCGGAGCCTACGAGCAGTACTTC.

This chain uses TRBV3-1 with TRBJ2-3, with 9 bases that match TRBD2. V dropped 1 base and J dropped 2; count of bases not matched to a gene: 4. CDR1 and CDR2 from the germline V gene are LGHDT and YNNKEL (reference sequence). The CDR3 length is 16 residues. The CDR3 nucleotides read TGTGCCAGCAGCCAAGTTCTAGCGGGGCCCACAGATACGCAGTATTTT. Translating it yields CASSQVLAGPTDTQYF.

V usage is TRBV6-5 and J usage is TRBJ2-6, with D perhaps assigned TRBD1 or TRBD2 (6 bases each). Germline CDR1 reads MNHEY; CDR2 reads SVGAGI. The CDR3 covers 18 residues. V lost 0 bases to trimming and J lost 4 bases, with 16 bases between them. As DNA, the CDR3 is TGTGCCAGCAGTTACTCCCCCCCCGGGGGCTTCGGGGCCAACGTCCTGACTTTC. Its translation is CASSYSPPGGFGANVLTF.

This clonotype has more than one count but fewer than ten. This chain links TRBV7-9 with TRBJ1-2; D is possibly TRBD1 (5 bases). Germline V gene lookup returns CDR1 SEHNR and CDR2 FQNEAQ (reference sequence). The CDR3 contains 13 residues. V lost 11 bases, J lost 10 bases, and 23 bases lay in between. In nucleotides, the CDR3 is TGTGCCTCCAGCTATGGGGGTCCCTCGGCCTACACCTTC. Its translation: CASSYGGPSAYTF.

This clonotype was recorded many times. The chain employs TRBV12-3 or TRBV12-4 and TRBJ1-1; D perhaps matches TRBD1 (6 bases). The V gene lost 5 bases and the J gene lost 0 bases, with 10 bases spanning the gap. There are 14 residues in the CDR3. The CDR3 spells CASSPGVMNTEAFF. The CDR3 nucleotides read TGTGCCAGCAGTCCAGGGGTCATGAACACTGAAGCTTTCTTT.

This clonotype has just a few counts. CDR3 nucleotide sequence: TGTGCCAGCACGCCCGTTGGCAGGGACACCGGGGAGCTGTTTTTT. Translation gives CASTPVGRDTGELFF. The rearrangement links TRBV2 to TRBJ2-2, with D tentatively TRBD1 (5 bases). The CDR3 runs to 15 residues. Trimming pared 7 bases from V and 3 bases from J, leaving 15 bases between. Germline CDR1 is SNHLY and CDR2 is FYNNEI.

The chain carries TRBV6-5 and TRBJ1-3, with D tentatively TRBD1 (5 bases). Germline V CDR1 and CDR2: MNHEY, SVGAGI. The ends were cut back, 1 base at V and 0 bases at J, with 13 bases in the middle. This CDR3 has 17 amino acids. This CDR3 is CASSYYPGRTSGNTIYF. CDR3 DNA sequence: TGTGCCAGCAGTTACTACCCGGGACGAACCTCTGGAAACACCATATATTTT.

The sample holds a few counts of this clonotype. This chain links TRBV18 with TRBJ2-7, with 7 positions matching TRBD1. The CDR3 spans 14 residues. V lost 6 bases, J lost 3 bases, and 8 bases stayed unmatched. Germline CDR1 reads KGHSH; CDR2 reads LQKENI. The CDR3 coding sequence is TGTGCCAGCTCGAAAACGACAGGGAACTACGAGCAGTACTTC. It is translated as CASSKTTGNYEQYF.

This clonotype was found many times. The genes are TRBV20-1 and TRBJ2-1, with D unresolved. The length of the CDR3 is 13 residues. V dropped 3 bases and J dropped 7 bases, with 13 bases sitting between them. Germline V gives CDR1 DFQATT, CDR2 SNEGSKA (reference sequence). As DNA, the CDR3 is TGCAGTGCTAGCGCCCCCTCGGTGAATGAGCAGTTCTTC. The encoded protein is CSASAPSVNEQFF.

Ten or more counts support this clonotype. This rearrangement joins TRBV9 to TRBJ2-3, with TRBD2 identical over 8 bases. J lost 2 bases, V lost 0 bases, and 8 bases had no gene match. Per germline, CDR1 SGDLS and CDR2 YYNGEE. CDR3 length equals 17 residues. DNA for the CDR3: TGTGCCAGCAGCGTAGATGGAAGTAGCGGGGTCACAGATACGCAGTATTTT. Its translation is CASSVDGSSGVTDTQYF.

This clonotype was observed once. V is TRBV5-1 and J is TRBJ2-7, with D possibly called TRBD1 or TRBD2 (5 bases each). The ends were cut back, 4 bases at V and 7 bases at J, with 15 bases in the middle. The germline V gene encodes CDR1 SGHRS and CDR2 YFSETQ. This CDR3 has 13 residues. The CDR3: CASSLGTFEEQYF. The CDR3 DNA reads as TGCGCCAGCAGCCTGGGGACCTTCGAGGAGCAGTACTTC. The variable domain in full, with the rest retrieved from reference TRBV5-1 and TRBJ2-7, is KAGVTQTPRYLIKTRGQQVTLSCSPISGHRSVSWYQQTPGQGLQFLFEYFSETQRNKGNFPGRFSGRQFSNSRSEMNVSTLELGDSALYLCASSLGTFEEQYFGPGTRLTVT.

The rearrangement links TRBV3-1 to TRBJ1-2, with D possibly being TRBD1 (5 bases). The CDR3 runs to 14 residues. Trimming took off 4 bases at V and 8 bases at J, with 17 bases between the two ends. Germline CDR1 and CDR2: LGHDT and YNNKEL (reference sequence). The chain's CDR3 is CASSPGGAAAGYTF. CDR3 DNA: TGTGCCAGCAGCCCCGGCGGGGCGGCGGCCGGCTACACCTTC.

The CDR3 DNA sequence: TGCGCCAGCAAAGGGGAGGTTATACAGTACTTC. Translating gives CASKGEVIQYF. The J gene is TRBJ2-7, the V gene TRBV5-1; a possible D gene is TRBD2 (6 bases). The CDR3 contains 11 residues. Between the trimmed V and J ends, which lost 6 bases and 10 bases, there was a span of 14 bases. Germline-derived CDR1 and CDR2 are SGHRS and YFSETQ.

The chain carries TRBV29-1 and TRBJ1-2; no clear D gene. The germline CDR1 and CDR2 sequences are SQVTM and ANQGSEA. V was trimmed by 4 bases and J by 4 bases, leaving 7 bases between them. This CDR3 region has 11 residues. CDR3 nucleotide sequence: TGCAGCGTTGTGGAGGCCTATGGCTACACCTTC. It encodes CSVVEAYGYTF.

This clonotype was detected ten times or more. The J gene is TRBJ2-3, the V gene TRBV5-1; maybe TRBD1 (6 bases). The length of the CDR3 is 13 residues. The ends were cut back, 4 bases at V and 3 bases at J, with 9 bases in the middle. CDR1 is SGHRS and CDR2 is YFSETQ in the germline V gene. CDR3 sequence (DNA): TGCGCCAGCAGCGTGCAGGGGACAGATACGCAGTATTTT. Translated, it gives CASSVQGTDTQYF.

This clonotype was seen a handful of times. The chain carries TRBV10-2 and TRBJ2-7; TRBD1 might be the D (6 bases). CDR1 is WSHSY and CDR2 is SAAADI in the germline V gene. The CDR3 length is 13 residues. Deletions cut 8 bases from V and 0 bases from J, with 11 bases between. CDR3 in amino acids: CASGPGASYEQYF. The CDR3 DNA sequence: TGCGCCAGCGGCCCAGGGGCCTCCTACGAGCAGTACTTC.

This clonotype turned up a few times. The chain recombines TRBV7-9 with TRBJ1-2; D gene uncertain. The length of the CDR3 is 13 residues. The V and J ends lost 2 bases and 5 bases respectively, with 9 bases between them. Looked up from germline, CDR1 is SEHNR and CDR2 is FQNEAQ (reference sequence). CDR3 region: CASSLTSRYGYTF. The CDR3 region has the DNA TGTGCCAGCAGCTTAACCTCAAGGTATGGCTACACCTTC.

The table lists this clonotype with a few counts. The chain has TRBV12-3 or TRBV12-4 and TRBJ2-7; D not certain. This CDR3 has 13 amino acids. Trimming left V 3 bases short and J 1 base short, with 7 bases between. CDR3 sequence: CASSFAGSYEQYF. The CDR3 region has the DNA TGTGCCAGCAGTTTTGCAGGTTCCTACGAGCAGTACTTC.